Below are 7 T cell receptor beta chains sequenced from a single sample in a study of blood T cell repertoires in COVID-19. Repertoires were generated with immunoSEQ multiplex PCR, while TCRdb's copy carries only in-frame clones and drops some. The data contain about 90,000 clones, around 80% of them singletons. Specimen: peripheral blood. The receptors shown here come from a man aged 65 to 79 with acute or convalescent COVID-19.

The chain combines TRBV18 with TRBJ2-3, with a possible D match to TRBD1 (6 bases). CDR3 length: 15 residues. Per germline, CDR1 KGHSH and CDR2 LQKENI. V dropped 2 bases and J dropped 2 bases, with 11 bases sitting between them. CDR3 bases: TGTGCCAGCTCACCATCTGGACAGTACACAGATACGCAGTATTTT. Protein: CASSPSGQYTDTQYF.

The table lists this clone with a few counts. The CDR3, as DNA: TGTGCCAGCAGTTTATTTAGGACAGGGGATTCACCCCTCCACTTT. As protein: CASSLFRTGDSPLHF. V is TRBV28 and J is TRBJ1-6; TRBD1 aligns across 9 bases. Germline CDR1 reads MDHEN; CDR2 reads SYDVKM. The J segment lost 8 bases and the V segment lost 1 base, leaving 3 bases of the junction unmatched. The length of the CDR3 is 15 residues.

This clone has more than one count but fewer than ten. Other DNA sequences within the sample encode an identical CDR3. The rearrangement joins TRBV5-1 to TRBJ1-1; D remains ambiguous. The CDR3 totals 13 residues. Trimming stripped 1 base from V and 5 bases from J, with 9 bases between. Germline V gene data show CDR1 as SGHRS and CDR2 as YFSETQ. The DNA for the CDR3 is TGCGCCAGCAGCTTGCGTGGAGGAACTGAAGCTTTCTTT. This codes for CASSLRGGTEAFF.

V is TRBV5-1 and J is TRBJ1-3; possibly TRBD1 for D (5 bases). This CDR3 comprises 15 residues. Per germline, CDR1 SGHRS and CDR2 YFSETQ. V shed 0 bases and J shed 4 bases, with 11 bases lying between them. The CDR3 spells CASSLGGAEGNTIYF. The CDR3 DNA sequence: TGCGCCAGCAGCTTGGGGGGCGCGGAAGGAAACACCATATATTTT.

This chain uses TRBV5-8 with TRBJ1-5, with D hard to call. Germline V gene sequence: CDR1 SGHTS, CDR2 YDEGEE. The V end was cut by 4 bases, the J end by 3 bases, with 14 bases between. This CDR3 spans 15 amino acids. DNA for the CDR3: TGTGCCAGCAGCGCGGGCCAGAGAATCAATCAGCCCCAGCATTTT. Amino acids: CASSAGQRINQPQHF.

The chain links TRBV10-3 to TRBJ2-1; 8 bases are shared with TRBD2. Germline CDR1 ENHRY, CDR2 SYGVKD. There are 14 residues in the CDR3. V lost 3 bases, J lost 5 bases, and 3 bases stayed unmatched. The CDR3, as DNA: TGTGCCATCAGTGAACTAGCGGTGGACAATGAGCAGTTCTTC. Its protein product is CAISELAVDNEQFF.

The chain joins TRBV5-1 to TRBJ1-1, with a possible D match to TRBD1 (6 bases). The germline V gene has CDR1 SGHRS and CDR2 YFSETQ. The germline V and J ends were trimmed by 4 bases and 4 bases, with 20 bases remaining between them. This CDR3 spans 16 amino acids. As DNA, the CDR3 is TGCGCCAGCAGCCAGATCTTGACAGGTCCGGGCACTGAAGCTTTCTTT. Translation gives CASSQILTGPGTEAFF. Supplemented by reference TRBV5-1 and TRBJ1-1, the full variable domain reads KAGVTQTPRYLIKTRGQQVTLSCSPISGHRSVSWYQQTPGQGLQFLFEYFSETQRNKGNFPGRFSGRQFSNSRSEMNVSTLELGDSALYLCASSQILTGPGTEAFFGQGTRLTVV.